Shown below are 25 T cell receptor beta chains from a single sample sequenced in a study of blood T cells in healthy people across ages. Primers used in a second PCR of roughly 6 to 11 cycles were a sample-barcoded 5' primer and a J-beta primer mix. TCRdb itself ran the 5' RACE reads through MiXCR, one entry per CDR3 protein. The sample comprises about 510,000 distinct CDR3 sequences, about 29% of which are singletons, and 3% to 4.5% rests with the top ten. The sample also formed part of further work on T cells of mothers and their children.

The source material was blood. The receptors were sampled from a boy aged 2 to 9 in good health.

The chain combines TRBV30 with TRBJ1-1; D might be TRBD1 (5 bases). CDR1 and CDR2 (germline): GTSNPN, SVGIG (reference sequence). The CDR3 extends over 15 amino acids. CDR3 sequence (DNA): TGTGCTGAGTACGGGGCAGGATACATGAACACTGAAGCTTTCTTT. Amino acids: CAEYGAGYMNTEAFF.

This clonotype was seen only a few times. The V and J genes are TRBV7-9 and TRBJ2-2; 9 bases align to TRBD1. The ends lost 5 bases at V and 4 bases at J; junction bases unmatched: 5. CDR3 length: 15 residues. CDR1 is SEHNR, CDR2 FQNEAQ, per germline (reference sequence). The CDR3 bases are TGTGCCAGCAGCGGGGACAGGGCGCCCACCGGGGAGCTGTTTTTT. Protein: CASSGDRAPTGELFF.

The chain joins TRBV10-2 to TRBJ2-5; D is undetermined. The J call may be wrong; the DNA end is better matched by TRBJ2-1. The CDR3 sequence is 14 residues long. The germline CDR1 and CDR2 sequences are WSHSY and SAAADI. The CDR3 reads CASSESWWGNEQFF. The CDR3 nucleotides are TGCGCCAGCAGTGAGTCGTGGTGGGGCAATGAGCAGTTCTTC.

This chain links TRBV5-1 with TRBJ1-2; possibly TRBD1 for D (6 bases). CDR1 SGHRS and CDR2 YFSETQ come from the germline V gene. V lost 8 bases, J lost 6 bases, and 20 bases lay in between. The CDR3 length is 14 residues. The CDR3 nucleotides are TGCGCCAGTGGGGACGGGGGCAGGGCCAATGGCTACACCTTC. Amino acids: CASGDGGRANGYTF.

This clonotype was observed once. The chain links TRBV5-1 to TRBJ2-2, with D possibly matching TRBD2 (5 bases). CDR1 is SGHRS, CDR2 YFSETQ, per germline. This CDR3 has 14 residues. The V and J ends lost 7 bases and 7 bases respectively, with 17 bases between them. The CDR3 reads CASSLGRVGGELFF. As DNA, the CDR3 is TGCGCCAGCTCGTTAGGGAGAGTCGGCGGGGAGCTGTTTTTT. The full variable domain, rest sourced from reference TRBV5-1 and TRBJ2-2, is KAGVTQTPRYLIKTRGQQVTLSCSPISGHRSVSWYQQTPGQGLQFLFEYFSETQRNKGNFPGRFSGRQFSNSRSEMNVSTLELGDSALYLCASSLGRVGGELFFGEGSRLTVL.

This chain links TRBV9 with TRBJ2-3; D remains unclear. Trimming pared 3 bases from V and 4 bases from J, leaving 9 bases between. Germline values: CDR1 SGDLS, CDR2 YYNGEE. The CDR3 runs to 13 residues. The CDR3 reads CASSEDPSDTQYF. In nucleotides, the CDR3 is TGTGCCAGCAGCGAGGACCCTTCAGATACGCAGTATTTT.

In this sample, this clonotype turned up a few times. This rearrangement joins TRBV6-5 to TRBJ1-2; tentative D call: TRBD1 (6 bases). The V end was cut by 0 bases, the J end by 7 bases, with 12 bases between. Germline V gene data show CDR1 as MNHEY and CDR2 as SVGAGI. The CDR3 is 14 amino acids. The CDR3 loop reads CASSYSTGISGYTF. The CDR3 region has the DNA TGTGCCAGCAGTTACTCTACAGGGATCTCTGGCTACACCTTC.

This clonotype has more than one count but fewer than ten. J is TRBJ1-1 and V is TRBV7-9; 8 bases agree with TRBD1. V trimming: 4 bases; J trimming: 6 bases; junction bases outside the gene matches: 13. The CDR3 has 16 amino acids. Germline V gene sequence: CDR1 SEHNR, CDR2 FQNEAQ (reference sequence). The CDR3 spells CASSSNRGTSSAEAFF. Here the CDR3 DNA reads TGTGCCAGCAGCTCCAACAGGGGGACCTCGTCGGCTGAAGCTTTCTTT. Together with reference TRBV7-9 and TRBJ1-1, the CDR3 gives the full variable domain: DTGVSQNPRHKITKRGQNVTFRCDPISEHNRLYWYRQTLGQGPEFLTYFQNEAQLEKSRLLSDRFSAERPKGSFSTLEIQRTEQGDSAMYLCASSSNRGTSSAEAFFGQGTRLTVV.

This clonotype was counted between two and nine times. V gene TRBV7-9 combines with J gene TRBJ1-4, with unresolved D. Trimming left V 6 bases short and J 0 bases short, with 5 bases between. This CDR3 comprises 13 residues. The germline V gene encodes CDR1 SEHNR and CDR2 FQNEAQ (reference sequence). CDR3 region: CASSVPTNEKLFF. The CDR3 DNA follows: TGTGCCAGCAGTGTTCCAACTAATGAAAAACTGTTTTTT.

CDR3 nucleotide sequence: TGTGCCAGCAGCCAGCAGGGACAGGGGCATGGCTACACCTTC. Its protein product is CASSQQGQGHGYTF. J is TRBJ1-2 and V is TRBV7-2; 10 positions agree with TRBD1. This CDR3 contains 14 residues. The V gene's germline CDR1 is SGHTA and CDR2 FQGNSA. J was trimmed by 6 bases and V by 5 bases; bases with no gene match: 6. Full variable domain (rest looked up from reference TRBV7-2 and TRBJ1-2): GAGVSQSPSNKVTEKGKDVELRCDPISGHTALYWYRQSLGQGLEFLIYFQGNSAPDKSGLPSDRFSAERTGGSVSTLTIQRTQQEDSAVYLCASSQQGQGHGYTFGSGTRLTVV.

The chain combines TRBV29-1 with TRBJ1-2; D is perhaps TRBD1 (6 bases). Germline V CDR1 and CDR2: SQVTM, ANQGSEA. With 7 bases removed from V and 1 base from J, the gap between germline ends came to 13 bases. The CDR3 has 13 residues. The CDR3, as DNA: TGCAGCGCCGGGGGGGCGGATAACTATGGCTACACCTTC. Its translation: CSAGGADNYGYTF.

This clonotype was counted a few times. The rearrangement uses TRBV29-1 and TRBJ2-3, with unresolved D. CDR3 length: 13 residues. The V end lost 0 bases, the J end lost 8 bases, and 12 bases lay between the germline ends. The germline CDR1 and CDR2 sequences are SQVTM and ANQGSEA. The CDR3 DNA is TGCAGCGTTGAAGAGGCGGATCCCCCTACGCAGTATTTT. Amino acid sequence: CSVEEADPPTQYF.

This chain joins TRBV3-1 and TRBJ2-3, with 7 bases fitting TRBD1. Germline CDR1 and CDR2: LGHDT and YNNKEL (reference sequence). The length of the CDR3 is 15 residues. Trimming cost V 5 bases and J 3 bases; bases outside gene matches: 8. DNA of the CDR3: TGTGCCAGCAGCGACAGGGAAAAGGGAACAGATACGCAGTATTTT. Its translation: CASSDREKGTDTQYF.

The CDR3 nucleotides are TGCAGCGTTGAATGGGGCCGGGGTAGGAAGACCCAGTACTTC. It translates to CSVEWGRGRKTQYF. V usage is TRBV29-1 and J usage is TRBJ2-5, with D perhaps being TRBD1 or TRBD2 (5 bases each). Trimming shortened V by 2 bases and J by 6 bases, and 16 bases separated the two germline ends. Germline CDR1 SQVTM, CDR2 ANQGSEA. The CDR3 is 14 residues long.

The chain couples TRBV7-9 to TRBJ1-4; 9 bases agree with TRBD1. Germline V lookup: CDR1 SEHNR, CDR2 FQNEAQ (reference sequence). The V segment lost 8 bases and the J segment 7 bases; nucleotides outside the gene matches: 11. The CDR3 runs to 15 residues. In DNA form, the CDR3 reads TGTGCCAGCGGCTCGTCCGGGACAGGGTTTGAAAAACTGTTTTTT. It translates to CASGSSGTGFEKLFF.

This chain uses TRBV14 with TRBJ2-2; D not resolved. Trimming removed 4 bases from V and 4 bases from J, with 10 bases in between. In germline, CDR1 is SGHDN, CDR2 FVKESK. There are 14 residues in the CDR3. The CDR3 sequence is CASSPIGVTGELFF. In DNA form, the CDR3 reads TGTGCCAGCAGCCCAATCGGTGTCACCGGGGAGCTGTTTTTT.

The CDR3 is CASSPQDGKAKNIQYF. The DNA of the CDR3 is TGTGCCAGCAGCCCCCAGGACGGGAAAGCCAAAAACATTCAGTACTTC. The genes are TRBV13 and TRBJ2-4; weak D call: TRBD2 (5 bases). The germline CDR1 and CDR2 sequences are PRHDT and FYEKMQ (reference sequence). V dropped 5 bases and J dropped 0 bases, with 14 bases sitting between them. The length of the CDR3 is 16 residues. Supplemented by reference TRBV13 and TRBJ2-4, the full variable domain reads AAGVIQSPRHLIKEKRETATLKCYPIPRHDTVYWYQQGPGQDPQFLISFYEKMQSDKGSIPDRFSAQQFSDYHSELNMSSLELGDSALYFCASSPQDGKAKNIQYFGAGTRLSVL.

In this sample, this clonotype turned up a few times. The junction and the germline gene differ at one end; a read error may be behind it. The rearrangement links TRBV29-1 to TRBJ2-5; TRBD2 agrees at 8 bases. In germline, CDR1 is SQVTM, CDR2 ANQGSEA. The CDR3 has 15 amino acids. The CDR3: CSVESLAGGGETQYF. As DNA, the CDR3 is TGCAGCGTTGAATCCCTCGCGGGAGGAGGAGAGACCCAATACTTC.

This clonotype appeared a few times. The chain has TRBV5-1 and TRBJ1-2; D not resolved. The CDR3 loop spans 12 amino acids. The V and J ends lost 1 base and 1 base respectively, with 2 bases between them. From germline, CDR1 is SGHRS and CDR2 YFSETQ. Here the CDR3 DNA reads TGCGCCAGCAGCTTGAATAACTATGGCTACACCTTC. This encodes CASSLNNYGYTF.

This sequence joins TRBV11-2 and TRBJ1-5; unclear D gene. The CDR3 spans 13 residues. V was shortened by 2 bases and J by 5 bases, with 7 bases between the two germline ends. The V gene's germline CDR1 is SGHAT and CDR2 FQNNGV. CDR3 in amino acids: CASSLSADQPQHF. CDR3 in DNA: TGTGCCAGCAGCTTAAGCGCTGATCAGCCCCAGCATTTT.

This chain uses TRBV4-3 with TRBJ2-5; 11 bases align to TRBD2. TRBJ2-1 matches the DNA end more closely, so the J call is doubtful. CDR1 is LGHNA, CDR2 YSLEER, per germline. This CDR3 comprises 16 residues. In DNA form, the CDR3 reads TGCGCCAGCAGCCAAGTCTTAGCGGGAGGGCCCTATGAGCAGTTCTTC. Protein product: CASSQVLAGGPYEQFF.

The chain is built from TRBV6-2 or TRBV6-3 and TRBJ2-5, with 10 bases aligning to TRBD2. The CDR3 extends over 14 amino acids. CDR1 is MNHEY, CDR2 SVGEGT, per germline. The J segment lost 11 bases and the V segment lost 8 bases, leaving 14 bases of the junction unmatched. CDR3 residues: CASGPSGGLREQYF. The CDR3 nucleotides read TGTGCCAGCGGCCCTAGCGGGGGCTTGCGGGAGCAGTACTTC.

The CDR3 nucleotides are TGTGCCAGCTCACCACCAGGACTATCCTACAATGAGCAGTTCTTC. Translated: CASSPPGLSYNEQFF. The chain uses TRBV18 and TRBJ2-1, with D possibly TRBD2 on 6 matching bases. Germline CDR1 KGHSH, CDR2 LQKENI. The CDR3 loop spans 15 amino acids. V was cut by 0 bases and J by 1 base, with 7 bases left in between.

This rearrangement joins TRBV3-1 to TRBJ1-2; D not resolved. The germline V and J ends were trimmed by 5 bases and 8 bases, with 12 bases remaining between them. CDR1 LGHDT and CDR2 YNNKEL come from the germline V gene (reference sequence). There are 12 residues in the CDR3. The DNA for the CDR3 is TGTGCCAGCAGCGCCCGTTCCAGGGGCTACACCTTC. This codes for CASSARSRGYTF.

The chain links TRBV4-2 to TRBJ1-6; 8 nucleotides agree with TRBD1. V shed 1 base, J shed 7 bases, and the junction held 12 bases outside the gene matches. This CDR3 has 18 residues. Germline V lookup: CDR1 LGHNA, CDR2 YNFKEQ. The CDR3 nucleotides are TGTGCCAGCAGCCAAGGGTTGGGGCAGGGGGCGCCCAATTCACCCCTCCACTTT. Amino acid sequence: CASSQGLGQGAPNSPLHF.